This T cell receptor (beta chain) was recovered during a study of blood T cell repertoires in COVID-19. Original analysis: The assay estimated nucleated cells by amplifying reference gene primers. Assay used: immunoSEQ multiplex PCR; TCRdb lists only in-frame clones, some missing. Clone size and V and J calls were adopted from that table, with D and trimming inferred from the DNA. The sample shows approximately 290,000 clones, 80% to 85% of them seen only once. Looked up from germline, CDR1 is LNHDA and CDR2 is SQIVND (reference sequence). The CDR3 is made up of 15 amino acids. Trimming left V 6 bases short and J 0 bases short, with 12 bases between.

Source material: peripheral blood. This receptor was identified in a person aged 70 to 85 with COVID-19, enrolled during active disease. The chain links TRBV19 to TRBJ1-5; the D gene is possibly TRBD1 (6 bases). The CDR3 DNA reads as TGTGCCAGTAGCCGGGACACCTATAGCAATCAGCCCCAGCATTTT. Residues: CASSRDTYSNQPQHF.